The 27 T cell receptor beta chains presented below share a single source sample, sequenced in a study of blood T cell repertoires in COVID-19. Sequencing was performed with immunoSEQ multiplex PCR; in TCRdb, only in-frame clones are kept and a portion is missing. The sample shows roughly 430,000 clones, 88% of them seen only once. Source material: PBMCs or T cells enriched from blood (not recorded which). The source of these receptors is a woman aged 40 to 50 with acute COVID-19.

J is TRBJ2-7 and V is TRBV5-6; 9 nucleotides line up with TRBD1. CDR1 and CDR2 from the germline V gene are SGHDT and YYEEEE. This CDR3 comprises 15 residues. V was clipped by 4 bases and J by 3 bases; unmatched bases: 8. The CDR3 DNA sequence: TGTGCCAGCAGCCAGGCCGGGACAGGGAACTACGAGCAGTACTTC. Amino acids: CASSQAGTGNYEQYF. The full variable domain, its missing parts supplied by reference TRBV5-6 and TRBJ2-7, is DAGVTQSPTHLIKTRGQQVTLRCSPKSGHDTVSWYQQALGQGPQFIFQYYEEEERQRGNFPDRFSGHQFPNYSSELNVNALLLGDSALYLCASSQAGTGNYEQYFGPGTRLTVT.

The chain recombines TRBV6-5 with TRBJ1-2; 9 nucleotides agree with TRBD1. This CDR3 contains 14 residues. V trimming: 3 bases; J trimming: 4 bases; junction bases outside the gene matches: 3. CDR1 is MNHEY, CDR2 SVGAGI, per germline. CDR3 nucleotide sequence: TGTGCCAGCAGTTATAGACAGGGGGTCTATGGCTACACCTTC. This sequence encodes CASSYRQGVYGYTF.

Only one count was recorded for this clone. This chain's CDR3 is CASSPVPGQGGYGYTF. CDR3 nucleotide sequence: TGTGCCAGTAGCCCTGTACCGGGACAGGGGGGATATGGCTACACCTTC. The chain links TRBV19 to TRBJ1-2; 11 bases are shared with TRBD1. Germline CDR1 is LNHDA and CDR2 is SQIVND (reference sequence). The CDR3 is made up of 16 amino acids. V was clipped by 6 bases and J by 5 bases; unmatched bases: 11.

The chain has TRBV18 and TRBJ2-3; 12 nucleotides match TRBD2. V shed 3 bases, J shed 3 bases, and the junction held 4 bases outside the gene matches. This CDR3 is built from 16 residues. The V gene's germline CDR1 is KGHSH and CDR2 LQKENI. The CDR3 is CASSPGLAGPTDTQYF. CDR3 DNA: TGTGCCAGCTCACCGGGACTAGCGGGTCCTACAGATACGCAGTATTTT. The full variable domain, in which reference TRBV18 and TRBJ2-3 provide the parts outside the CDR3, is NAGVMQNPRHLVRRRGQEARLRCSPMKGHSHVYWYRQLPEEGLKFMVYLQKENIIDESGMPKERFSAEFPKEGPSILRIQQVVRGDSAAYFCASSPGLAGPTDTQYFGPGTRLTVL.

The chain uses TRBV6-5 and TRBJ2-7; D is possibly TRBD1 (5 bases). Trimming took off 6 bases at V and 5 bases at J, with 11 bases between the two ends. Germline V lookup: CDR1 MNHEY, CDR2 SVGAGI. The CDR3 is made up of 12 amino acids. CDR3 sequence (DNA): TGTGCCAGCAGCTCCCCAGGGCACGAGCAGTACTTC. Its translation: CASSSPGHEQYF.

The chain joins TRBV6-5 to TRBJ2-2; 10 nucleotides match TRBD1. CDR3 length equals 13 residues. The V gene's germline CDR1 is MNHEY and CDR2 SVGAGI. With V trimmed by 8 bases and J by 5 bases, 2 bases remained unmatched. For the CDR3, the DNA is TGTGCCAGCTGGACAGGGGGAACCGGGGAGCTGTTTTTT. It specifies CASWTGGTGELFF.

The chain is built from TRBV6-6 and TRBJ2-7; 9 bases line up with TRBD1. Germline loops: CDR1 MNHNY, CDR2 SVGAGI (reference sequence). The CDR3 is 14 residues long. Trimming cost V 8 bases and J 6 bases; bases outside gene matches: 11. The CDR3 DNA sequence: TGTGCCAGCGACGCGGGACAGGGTCGCTCCGAGCAGTACTTC. Protein: CASDAGQGRSEQYF.

A word on this clone: Other DNA sequences in the sample encode the same CDR3. The genes are TRBV30 and TRBJ1-6; maybe TRBD1 (5 bases). Germline V gene lookup returns CDR1 GTSNPN and CDR2 SVGIG (reference sequence). CDR3 length: 14 amino acids. Between the trimmed V and J ends, which lost 0 bases and 8 bases, there was a span of 11 bases. CDR3 DNA: TGTGCCTGGAGTGTACGTCAAGGGGATTCACCCCTCCACTTT. Its translation: CAWSVRQGDSPLHF.

V and J are TRBV5-1 and TRBJ2-3; 15 bases line up with TRBD2. This CDR3 has 16 amino acids. V was pared by 3 bases and J by 8 bases, with 7 bases of the junction left unmatched. CDR1 SGHRS and CDR2 YFSETQ come from the germline V gene. The CDR3 nucleotides are TGCGCCAGCAGCTCAGGGACTAGCGGGGGGAGAGGTACGCAGTATTTT. Its translation: CASSSGTSGGRGTQYF. The whole variable domain, remainder taken from reference TRBV5-1 and TRBJ2-3, is KAGVTQTPRYLIKTRGQQVTLSCSPISGHRSVSWYQQTPGQGLQFLFEYFSETQRNKGNFPGRFSGRQFSNSRSEMNVSTLELGDSALYLCASSSGTSGGRGTQYFGPGTRLTVL.

The count of this clone is one. The V and J genes are TRBV27 and TRBJ2-7; TRBD2 matches 9 bases. CDR3 length: 16 residues. Per the germline V gene, CDR1 is MNHEY and CDR2 is SMNVEV (reference sequence). The V gene end was trimmed by 0 bases and the J gene end by 3 bases; junction bases not matched to a gene: 6. CDR3 bases: TGTGCCAGCAGTTTATCGATCACTAGCGGGTACTACGAGCAGTACTTC. Translated, it gives CASSLSITSGYYEQYF.

To note about this clone: This sample also contains other DNA sequences that code for the same CDR3. The chain links TRBV12-3 or TRBV12-4 to TRBJ1-1; D not resolved. The V and J ends lost 3 bases and 4 bases respectively, with 9 bases between them. The CDR3 contains 13 residues. CDR3 sequence reads: CASSFQGGTEAFF. The CDR3 DNA reads TGTGCCAGCAGTTTCCAAGGAGGCACTGAAGCTTTCTTT.

The V gene is TRBV19, the J gene TRBJ2-7, with 7 bases fitting TRBD1. V shed 6 bases and J 2 bases; nucleotides not matched to a gene: 16. Germline CDR1 and CDR2: LNHDA and SQIVND (reference sequence). The CDR3 length is 17 residues. The DNA for the CDR3 is TGTGCCAGTAGGTCTGGACAGGAAAGACGATCCACCTACGAGCAGTACTTC. Translating gives CASRSGQERRSTYEQYF. Full variable domain (missing parts from reference TRBV19 and TRBJ2-7): DGGITQSPKYLFRKEGQNVTLSCEQNLNHDAMYWYRQDPGQGLRLIYYSQIVNDFQKGDIAEGYSVSREKKESFPLTVTSAQKNPTAFYLCASRSGQERRSTYEQYFGPGTRLTVT.

This chain connects TRBV19 to TRBJ2-5; the D gene is possibly TRBD2 (5 bases). This CDR3 has 17 amino acids. Per germline, CDR1 LNHDA and CDR2 SQIVND (reference sequence). V lost 3 bases and J lost 5, with 22 bases in between. This CDR3 is CASSIGVRVRASETQYF. In DNA form, the CDR3 reads TGTGCCAGTAGTATCGGTGTGAGGGTCCGGGCGAGCGAGACCCAGTACTTC. The full variable domain, completed using reference TRBV19 and TRBJ2-5, is DGGITQSPKYLFRKEGQNVTLSCEQNLNHDAMYWYRQDPGQGLRLIYYSQIVNDFQKGDIAEGYSVSREKKESFPLTVTSAQKNPTAFYLCASSIGVRVRASETQYFGPGTRLLVL.

The chain links TRBV9 to TRBJ1-1; no clear D gene. The CDR3 loop spans 12 amino acids. Germline CDR1 SGDLS, CDR2 YYNGEE. V was shortened by 0 bases and J by 11 bases, with 11 bases between the two germline ends. CDR3 in amino acids: CASSVGVGSAFF. The DNA for the CDR3 is TGTGCCAGCAGCGTAGGAGTGGGCTCTGCTTTCTTT.

The genes are TRBV5-6 and TRBJ2-5, with D unclear. Trimming left V 2 bases short and J 1 base short, with 9 bases between. Germline V gives CDR1 SGHDT, CDR2 YYEEEE. This CDR3 spans 14 amino acids. The CDR3 loop reads CASSFAKFQETQYF. The CDR3 nucleotides are TGTGCCAGCAGCTTCGCGAAGTTCCAAGAGACCCAGTACTTC. Combining the CDR3 with reference TRBV5-6 and TRBJ2-5 gives the whole variable domain DAGVTQSPTHLIKTRGQQVTLRCSPKSGHDTVSWYQQALGQGPQFIFQYYEEEERQRGNFPDRFSGHQFPNYSSELNVNALLLGDSALYLCASSFAKFQETQYFGPGTRLLVL.

As for this clone: This same CDR3 is encoded by further DNA sequences in the sample. The chain joins TRBV9 to TRBJ1-1, with 8 bases aligning to TRBD1. Germline CDR1 is SGDLS and CDR2 is YYNGEE. This CDR3 region has 14 residues. V gave up 4 bases and J gave up 0 bases; unmatched junction bases: 2. The CDR3 is CASSLGQVNTEAFF. Written as DNA, the CDR3 is TGTGCCAGCAGCTTGGGACAGGTGAACACTGAAGCTTTCTTT.

The chain combines TRBV29-1 with TRBJ2-5; D call uncertain. The germline V gene has CDR1 SQVTM and CDR2 ANQGSEA. CDR3 length equals 14 residues. V shed 4 bases and J shed 1 base, with 13 bases lying between them. CDR3 in amino acids: CSVGAVTGQETQYF. The CDR3 coding sequence is TGCAGCGTTGGGGCCGTTACCGGCCAAGAGACCCAGTACTTC.

The chain joins TRBV2 to TRBJ1-2; the match to TRBD1 covers 12 bases. CDR3 size: 16 residues. Looked up from germline, CDR1 is SNHLY and CDR2 is FYNNEI. V lost 6 bases and J lost 8; bases outside the gene matches: 13. The DNA for the CDR3 is TGTGCCAGCAGAGACGGTTTAGGGACAGGGGGCTCCGGCTACACCTTC. The encoded protein is CASRDGLGTGGSGYTF. The variable domain in full, with the rest retrieved from reference TRBV2 and TRBJ1-2, is EPEVTQTPSHQVTQMGQEVILRCVPISNHLYFYWYRQILGQKVEFLVSFYNNEISEKSEIFDDQFSVERPDGSNFTLKIRSTKLEDSAMYFCASRDGLGTGGSGYTFGSGTRLTVV.

This clone was seen only a few times. The chain recombines TRBV27 with TRBJ1-2; 8 nucleotides line up with TRBD1. Germline trimming cut 5 bases from V and 8 bases from J; bases unmatched to any gene: 10. In germline, CDR1 is MNHEY, CDR2 SMNVEV (reference sequence). The CDR3 is 14 amino acids. The CDR3 coding sequence is TGTGCCAGCAGTCCAGGGGGCGCGCGGCGCGGCTACACCTTC. Its protein product is CASSPGGARRGYTF.

A single count supports this clone. This chain joins TRBV27 and TRBJ2-7; tentative D call: TRBD1 (6 bases). Between the trimmed V and J ends, which lost 6 bases and 2 bases, there was a span of 17 bases. Per germline, CDR1 MNHEY and CDR2 SMNVEV (reference sequence). This CDR3 is 15 amino acids long. The CDR3 spells CASSSTGIRPYEQYF. CDR3 DNA sequence: TGTGCCAGCAGCTCGACAGGAATTAGGCCCTACGAGCAGTACTTC.

The chain combines TRBV10-2 with TRBJ2-1; 9 positions agree with TRBD2. This CDR3 contains 16 residues. Trimming removed 2 bases from V and 6 bases from J; junction bases left unmatched: 8. Per germline, CDR1 WSHSY and CDR2 SAAADI. The CDR3 DNA reads TGCGCCAGCAGTGAGCCCCTGCTAGCGGGGTTCAATGAGCAGTTCTTC. Its protein is CASSEPLLAGFNEQFF.

The V gene is TRBV10-3, the J gene TRBJ2-5; the match to TRBD1 covers 8 bases. CDR3 length: 14 residues. The V gene's germline CDR1 is ENHRY and CDR2 SYGVKD. The J segment lost 5 bases and the V segment lost 6 bases, leaving 8 bases of the junction unmatched. CDR3: CAIRPDRGGETQYF. Written as DNA, the CDR3 is TGTGCCATCAGACCCGACAGGGGTGGGGAGACCCAGTACTTC.

This clone was counted only a few times. CDR3 loop: CAISETSGGPNEQFF. In DNA form, the CDR3 reads TGTGCCATCAGTGAGACTAGCGGGGGCCCCAATGAGCAGTTCTTC. The chain employs TRBV10-3 and TRBJ2-1, with TRBD2 identical over 11 bases. This CDR3 has 15 amino acids. The trim removed 2 bases at V and 6 bases at J, leaving 3 bases unmatched. Germline V gene data show CDR1 as ENHRY and CDR2 as SYGVKD.

The chain carries TRBV9 and TRBJ1-2, with TRBD1 matching over 7 bases. This CDR3 contains 14 residues. Germline V gene sequence: CDR1 SGDLS, CDR2 YYNGEE. V dropped 3 bases and J dropped 5; count of bases not matched to a gene: 7. The CDR3 is CASSGYRGKYGYTF. As DNA, the CDR3 is TGTGCCAGCAGCGGTTACAGGGGTAAATATGGCTACACCTTC.

V is TRBV9 and J is TRBJ2-5; 12 bases match TRBD2. The CDR3 totals 15 residues. J lost 5 bases, V lost 3 bases, and 5 bases had no gene match. CDR1 and CDR2 (germline): SGDLS, YYNGEE. The CDR3 DNA reads TGTGCCAGCAGCGCCCTAGCGGGGGGGCGGGAGACCCAGTACTTC. It codes for CASSALAGGRETQYF.

V and J are TRBV6-5 and TRBJ1-6; D call uncertain. Looked up from germline, CDR1 is MNHEY and CDR2 is SVGAGI. This CDR3 is 14 amino acids long. The V gene lost 5 bases and the J gene lost 7 bases, with 12 bases spanning the gap. CDR3 coding DNA: TGTGCCAGCAGTCTCCGGGAGGACAATTCACCCCTCCACTTT. Translating it yields CASSLREDNSPLHF.

Comment on this clone: The same CDR3 arises from other DNA sequences in this sample as well. The genes are TRBV5-6 and TRBJ2-7; D may be TRBD1 (5 bases). Germline values: CDR1 SGHDT, CDR2 YYEEEE. Trimming removed 0 bases from V and 1 base from J, with 8 bases in between. This CDR3 is built from 14 residues. The CDR3 DNA reads as TGTGCCAGCAGCTTGGGACAGAGTTCCTACGAGCAGTACTTC. It codes for CASSLGQSSYEQYF.